The sequence of this T cell receptor beta chain was determined in a study of control samples from healthy donors and cancer patients. In this sample, this clone turned up once. The table came from immunoSEQ multiplex PCR; TCRdb's copy has only in-frame clones and leaves some out. The sample contains some 100,000 clones, roughly 84% of which appear only once. The V gene lost 0 bases and the J gene lost 0 bases, with 11 bases spanning the gap. Looked up from germline, CDR1 is GTSNPN and CDR2 is SVGIG (reference sequence). The CDR3 extends over 15 amino acids. V usage is TRBV30 and J usage is TRBJ2-5, with D unresolved. The sample consisted of blood. This TCR was recovered from a woman aged 50 to 60 in good health. The CDR3: CAWSVPRRNQETQYF. DNA of the CDR3: TGTGCCTGGAGTGTACCGCGACGGAACCAAGAGACCCAGTACTTC.